This paragraph covers one TCR beta chain sequence. Its target is unknown. UMIs accompanied the 5'RACE template switching by which TCR beta cDNA was made. TCRdb reprocessed the 5' RACE reads and stores each CDR3 protein as one record, lacking DNA. The sample includes about 460,000 distinct CDR3 sequences. The data derive from a study of T cells expressing NK-cell markers. Study details: The authors sequenced eight donors, of whom seven were HCMV-seropositive and one was seronegative. Whole-study results and caveats: The CD3+CD56-NKG2C+ fraction was also led by these clonotypes in a few donors.

The CDR3 length is 18 residues. Germline CDR1 and CDR2: MGHDK and SYGVNS. The chain links TRBV25-1 to TRBJ2-3; TCRdb gives TRBD2 as the D gene, but with no DNA this cannot be confirmed. The sequencing input was blood T cells: a sorted CD56 or NKG2C T cell subset, CD4+ or CD8+ T cells, or bulk PBMC T cells (not recorded which). This receptor was identified in a woman aged 45-65 years in good health. This chain's CDR3 is CASSESSGRTSGTDTQYF.